These T cell receptor beta chains were read from a single sample in a study of spatial heterogeneity in lung cancer. Each CDR3 protein gets one entry after TCRdb re-called the 5' RACE reads with MiXCR. Among fewer than 55,000 distinct CDR3 sequences listed, around 6.7% were seen once. Specimen: PBMCs, collected at follow-up. These receptors all stem from a female donor with early-stage non-small cell lung cancer. CDR3s include the opening cysteine and the closing phenylalanine or tryptophan. The order of the fields is V gene, CDR3 length, D gene, clone size, J gene, CDR3 DNA, CDR3 protein. The D gene is left open where the match is weak. The size of a clone is reported for some rows only, either as once, few or many, or as a class for expanded clones.

V gene: TRBV27
CDR3 length: 14
D gene: TRBD2
clone size: many
J gene: TRBJ2-7
CDR3 DNA: TGTGCCAGCGGCACTAGCGGGGACCCCTACGAGCAGTACTTC
CDR3 protein: CASGTSGDPYEQYF

V gene: TRBV3-1
CDR3 length: 15
D gene: TRBD1
clone size: few
J gene: TRBJ1-5
CDR3 DNA: TGTGCCAGCAGCCTGACAGGGGGGAGCAATCAGCCCCAGCATTTT
CDR3 protein: CASSLTGGSNQPQHF

V gene: TRBV12-3/TRBV12-4
CDR3 length: 12
D gene: .
clone size: many
J gene: TRBJ1-5
CDR3 DNA: TGTGCCAGCAGACAGGTTAATCAGCCCCAGCATTTT
CDR3 protein: CASRQVNQPQHF

V gene: TRBV20-1
CDR3 length: 14
D gene: TRBD1
clone size: .
J gene: TRBJ2-3
CDR3 DNA: TGCAGTGCTGCCGGGACAGGGGCCTCAGATACGCAGTATTTT
CDR3 protein: CSAAGTGASDTQYF

V gene: TRBV5-1
CDR3 length: 13
D gene: .
clone size: many
J gene: TRBJ2-7
CDR3 DNA: TGCGCCAGCAGCTTGGCCGGGCCCTACGAGCAGTACTTC
CDR3 protein: CASSLAGPYEQYF

V gene: TRBV29-1
CDR3 length: 13
D gene: .
clone size: few
J gene: TRBJ2-1
CDR3 DNA: TGCAGCGTTGCGGAGGCCTCCTACAATGAGCAGTTCTTC
CDR3 protein: CSVAEASYNEQFF

V gene: TRBV7-6
CDR3 length: 15
D gene: .
clone size: many
J gene: TRBJ2-2
CDR3 DNA: TGTGCCAGCAGCTTAAGGCAGGGGGGAGCCGGGGAGCTGTTTTTT
CDR3 protein: CASSLRQGGAGELFF

V gene: TRBV5-1
CDR3 length: 14
D gene: .
clone size: many
J gene: TRBJ2-5
CDR3 DNA: TGCGCCAGCAGCTTGGCCGAGGGTATAGGGACCCAGTACTTC
CDR3 protein: CASSLAEGIGTQYF

V gene: TRBV7-9
CDR3 length: 15
D gene: .
clone size: many
J gene: TRBJ2-1
CDR3 DNA: TGTGCCAGCACCCCCCGGGGGCGAAGTTGGGATGAGCAGTTCTTC
CDR3 protein: CASTPRGRSWDEQFF

V gene: TRBV28
CDR3 length: 13
D gene: .
clone size: many
J gene: TRBJ1-2
CDR3 DNA: TGTGCCAGCATAGGTTATCCCCACTATGGCTACACCTTC
CDR3 protein: CASIGYPHYGYTF

V gene: TRBV20-1
CDR3 length: 16
D gene: .
clone size: few
J gene: TRBJ2-1
CDR3 DNA: TGCAGTGCTAGACTTTTGGACGGATCTACCTACAATGAGCAGTTCTTC
CDR3 protein: CSARLLDGSTYNEQFF

V gene: TRBV27
CDR3 length: 13
D gene: TRBD1
clone size: many
J gene: TRBJ1-2
CDR3 DNA: TGTGCCAGCAGGCAGGGGGCAAACTATGGCTACACCTTC
CDR3 protein: CASRQGANYGYTF

V gene: TRBV14
CDR3 length: 15
D gene: TRBD2
clone size: few
J gene: TRBJ2-1
CDR3 DNA: TGTGCCAGCAGCCCCTATAGCGGGGGGGCCCATGAGCAGTTCTTC
CDR3 protein: CASSPYSGGAHEQFF

V gene: TRBV15
CDR3 length: 14
D gene: TRBD1
clone size: few
J gene: TRBJ1-2
CDR3 DNA: TGTGCCACCAGCCAGAGGGGGACAGGGTTTGGCTACACCTTC
CDR3 protein: CATSQRGTGFGYTF

V gene: TRBV20-1
CDR3 length: 12
D gene: .
clone size: many
J gene: TRBJ1-1
CDR3 DNA: TGCAGTGCTAGAGTCGTAGGGGCTGAAGCTTTCTTT
CDR3 protein: CSARVVGAEAFF

V gene: TRBV6-6
CDR3 length: 13
D gene: .
clone size: .
J gene: TRBJ1-2
CDR3 DNA: TGTGCCGTAACAGCAGGTGGAACGAAAGGCTACACCTTC
CDR3 protein: CAVTAGGTKGYTF

V gene: TRBV7-2
CDR3 length: 16
D gene: .
clone size: many
J gene: TRBJ2-4
CDR3 DNA: TGTGCCAGCAGCTTAGGGAATGGAAGAGCCAAAAACATTCAGTACTTC
CDR3 protein: CASSLGNGRAKNIQYF

V gene: TRBV7-7
CDR3 length: 15
D gene: .
clone size: .
J gene: TRBJ2-7
CDR3 DNA: TGTGCTAGCAGCCAAGGCCAGGGTAGGGGCTACGAGCAGTACTTC
CDR3 protein: CASSQGQGRGYEQYF

V gene: TRBV9
CDR3 length: 15
D gene: .
clone size: few
J gene: TRBJ2-3
CDR3 DNA: TGTGCCAGCAGCGTAGAACTAGGAGAGAAAGATACGCAGTATTTT
CDR3 protein: CASSVELGEKDTQYF

V gene: TRBV29-1
CDR3 length: 12
D gene: .
clone size: few
J gene: TRBJ2-5
CDR3 DNA: TGCAGCGTCTGGAGGGACAACGAGACCCAGTACTTC
CDR3 protein: CSVWRDNETQYF

V gene: TRBV3-1
CDR3 length: 15
D gene: .
clone size: many
J gene: TRBJ1-5
CDR3 DNA: TGTGCCAGCAGCCAAGTTCCAGGGAGCAATCAGCCCCAGCATTTT
CDR3 protein: CASSQVPGSNQPQHF

V gene: TRBV4-3
CDR3 length: 15
D gene: .
clone size: many
J gene: TRBJ1-2
CDR3 DNA: TGCGCCAGCAGCCAAGGTTTCACAGGGTTATATGGCTACACCTTC
CDR3 protein: CASSQGFTGLYGYTF

V gene: TRBV20-1
CDR3 length: 13
D gene: TRBD2
clone size: many
J gene: TRBJ2-1
CDR3 DNA: TGCAGTGCCCCATCACGGGGGGGGAATGAGCAGTTCTTC
CDR3 protein: CSAPSRGGNEQFF

V gene: TRBV2
CDR3 length: 12
D gene: .
clone size: .
J gene: TRBJ2-7
CDR3 DNA: TGTGCCAGCAGTAACAGGGACTACGAGCAGTACTTC
CDR3 protein: CASSNRDYEQYF

V gene: TRBV27
CDR3 length: 14
D gene: .
clone size: many
J gene: TRBJ2-7
CDR3 DNA: TGTGCCAGCTACCGTCTAAACCAGGTATACGAGCAGTACTTC
CDR3 protein: CASYRLNQVYEQYF

V gene: TRBV20-1
CDR3 length: 15
D gene: .
clone size: few
J gene: TRBJ2-7
CDR3 DNA: TGCAGTGCTAGATCCTCCGATCCCCCAAAATACGAGCAGTACTTC
CDR3 protein: CSARSSDPPKYEQYF

V gene: TRBV28
CDR3 length: 15
D gene: TRBD1
clone size: many
J gene: TRBJ2-7
CDR3 DNA: TGTGCCAGCAGTTCCGGAGGCCCAACAGGGGGCCGGCAGTACTTC
CDR3 protein: CASSSGGPTGGRQYF

V gene: TRBV10-3
CDR3 length: 12
D gene: TRBD1
clone size: many
J gene: TRBJ1-6
CDR3 DNA: TGTGCCATCAGTGGACAGGGTCCAGCCCTCCACTTT
CDR3 protein: CAISGQGPALHF

V gene: TRBV12-3/TRBV12-4
CDR3 length: 11
D gene: .
clone size: few
J gene: TRBJ2-3
CDR3 DNA: TGTGCCAGCAGTCGAGAGGCTACGCAGTATTTT
CDR3 protein: CASSREATQYF

V gene: TRBV15
CDR3 length: 13
D gene: .
clone size: many
J gene: TRBJ2-2
CDR3 DNA: TGTGCCACCAGCAGAGTAAACACCGGGGAGCTGTTTTTT
CDR3 protein: CATSRVNTGELFF

V gene: TRBV7-9
CDR3 length: 14
D gene: .
clone size: many
J gene: TRBJ1-2
CDR3 DNA: TGTGCCAGCAACCGCCGGGGGCAAAGCTATGGCTACACCTTC
CDR3 protein: CASNRRGQSYGYTF

V gene: TRBV3-1
CDR3 length: 16
D gene: TRBD1
clone size: many
J gene: TRBJ1-2
CDR3 DNA: TGTGCCAGCAGCCAAGGCTTTAGCGGGACAGGCCATGGCTACACCTTC
CDR3 protein: CASSQGFSGTGHGYTF

V gene: TRBV19
CDR3 length: 13
D gene: .
clone size: few
J gene: TRBJ2-1
CDR3 DNA: TGTGCCAGTAGTATAGCAGGGTACAATGAGCAGTTCTTC
CDR3 protein: CASSIAGYNEQFF